The subject of this entry is one TCR beta chain. Antigen specificity is unknown. The CDR3 spans 14 residues. CDR1 LNHDA and CDR2 SQIVND come from the germline V gene (reference sequence). TCRdb reprocessed the 5' RACE reads and reports one entry per CDR3 protein, with no DNA. This sample's clone table lists more than 300,000 distinct CDR3 sequences. This sample was included in a study of monozygotic twins with inflammatory bowel disease. Overall study results and limits: Patient-specific immunosuppressive treatments may have made repertoires more variable.

Collection yielded roughly 2.5 ml of blood per donor. What was sequenced was blood. The rearrangement links TRBV19 to TRBJ2-7; the D call of TRBD2 rests on TCRdb alone, since no DNA is present to check it. This receptor was obtained from a human donor with ulcerative colitis or Crohn's disease, or a healthy co-twin of an affected twin (not recorded which). Here the CDR3 reads CASSGTAVHYEQYF.